This T cell receptor (beta chain) appears in the sequencing data of a study of response to subunit inactivated influenza vaccine. General study findings and limits: Researchers suggested that each seasonal influenza vaccination recruits few new T cells.

This CDR3 contains 13 residues. Germline V gene lookup returns CDR1 SGHKS and CDR2 YYEKEE (reference sequence). V lost 1 base and J 6 bases, leaving 8 bases between the germline ends. TCRdb itself ran the RT-PCR reads through MiXCR, one entry per CDR3 protein. There are fewer than 250,000 distinct CDR3 sequences in the sample; approximately 15% occur only once, and 26% lies in the top ten. This clonotype was recorded at least ten times. The antigen is not known. The sequenced sample was CD8+ T cells sorted from PBMCs, obtained 5 to 6 days after vaccination. The clonotype comes from a man between 45 and 60 years old who received an inactivated influenza vaccine. The chain is built from TRBV5-5 and TRBJ2-1; D is perhaps TRBD1 (5 bases). The CDR3 sequence is CASSLWGSNEQFF. The CDR3 DNA is TGTGCCAGCAGCTTGTGGGGCTCCAATGAGCAGTTCTTC.